The clone carrying this TCR beta chain was seen many times. This specimen comes from a study of T-cell reconstitution after alpha-beta-depleted transplantation in children. V shed 0 bases and J 1 base; nucleotides not matched to a gene: 7. Germline V lookup: CDR1 SGHRS, CDR2 YFSETQ. The CDR3 is made up of 18 amino acids. For TCRbeta, the library was prepared with unique molecular identifiers. Via MiXCR, TCRdb re-called the PCR reads, giving one row per CDR3 protein. The sample carries approximately 300,000 distinct CDR3 sequences, 10% recorded once. V usage is TRBV5-1 and J usage is TRBJ2-3, with 11 bases identical to TRBD2. This TCR was sampled from a boy under three years old with acute myeloid leukemia, due to receive a stem cell transplant. This specimen was PBMCs, taken before TCRalphabeta/CD19-depleted stem cell transplant. The CDR3 reads CASSLGLLAGVRTDTQYF. CDR3 sequence (DNA): TGCGCCAGCAGCTTGGGGCTACTAGCGGGGGTGCGCACAGATACGCAGTATTTT.